The entry below describes one T cell receptor beta chain. The antigen is not known. TCRdb analysed the 5' RACE reads with MiXCR anew, one entry per CDR3 protein. The sample has a few hundred thousand distinct CDR3 sequences; less than 20% are singletons. CDR1 is SGHAT and CDR2 is FQNNGV in the germline V gene. CDR3 length: 14 residues. The germline V and J ends were trimmed by 1 base and 7 bases, with 10 bases remaining between them. The data belong to a study of identical twins. Study outcomes and limitations: Conclusions came from cross-sectional statistical analysis, not from following the same donors. Models underestimated out-of-frame TCR alpha sharing in monozygotic twins.

The TCR originated in a middle-aged man in good health. This rearrangement joins TRBV11-2 to TRBJ2-2; no clear D gene. Sample: naive T cells sorted from blood. CDR3 in DNA: TGTGCCAGCAGCTTAGGAGAGCAAATCGGGGAGCTGTTTTTT. Protein: CASSLGEQIGELFF.